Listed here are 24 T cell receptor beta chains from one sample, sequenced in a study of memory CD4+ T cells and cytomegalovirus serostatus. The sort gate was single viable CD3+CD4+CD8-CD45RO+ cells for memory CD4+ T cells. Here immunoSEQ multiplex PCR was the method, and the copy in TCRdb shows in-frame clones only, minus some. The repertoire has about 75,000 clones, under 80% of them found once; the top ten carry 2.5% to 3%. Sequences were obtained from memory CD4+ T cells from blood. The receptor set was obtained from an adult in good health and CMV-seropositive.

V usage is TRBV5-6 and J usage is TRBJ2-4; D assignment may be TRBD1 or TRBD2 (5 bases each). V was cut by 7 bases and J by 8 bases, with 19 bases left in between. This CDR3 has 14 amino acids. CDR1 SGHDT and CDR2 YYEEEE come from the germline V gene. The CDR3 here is CASSNWGTGHIQYF. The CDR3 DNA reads TGTGCCAGCTCCAACTGGGGGACGGGGCACATTCAGTACTTC.

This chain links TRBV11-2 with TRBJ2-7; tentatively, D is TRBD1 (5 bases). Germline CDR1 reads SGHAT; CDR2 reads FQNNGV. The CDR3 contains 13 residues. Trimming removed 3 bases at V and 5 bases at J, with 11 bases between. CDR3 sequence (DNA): TGTGCCAGCAGCTTGGGTACAGGTCACGAGCAGTACGTC. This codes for CASSLGTGHEQYV.

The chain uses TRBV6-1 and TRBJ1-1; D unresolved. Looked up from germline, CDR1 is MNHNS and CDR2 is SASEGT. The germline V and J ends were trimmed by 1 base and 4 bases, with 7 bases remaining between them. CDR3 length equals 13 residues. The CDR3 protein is CASSEDLGTEAFF. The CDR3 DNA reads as TGTGCCAGCAGTGAAGACCTTGGCACTGAAGCTTTCTTT.

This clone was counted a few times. The chain's CDR3 is CASSYGQTMNTEAFF. DNA of the CDR3: TGTGCCAGCAGTTACGGACAGACTATGAACACTGAAGCTTTCTTT. The chain is built from TRBV7-8 and TRBJ1-1; D may be TRBD1 (6 bases). This CDR3 region has 15 residues. CDR1 and CDR2 from the germline V gene are SGHVS and FQNEAQ. V was clipped by 6 bases and J by 0 bases, with 14 bases between them.

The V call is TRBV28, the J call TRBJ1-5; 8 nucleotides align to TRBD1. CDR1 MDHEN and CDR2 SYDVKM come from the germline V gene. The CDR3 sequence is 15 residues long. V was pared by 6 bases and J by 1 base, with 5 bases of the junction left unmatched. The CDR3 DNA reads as TGTGCCAGCAGGGCACAGGGGGGAAGCAATCAGCCCCAGCATTTT. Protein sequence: CASRAQGGSNQPQHF.

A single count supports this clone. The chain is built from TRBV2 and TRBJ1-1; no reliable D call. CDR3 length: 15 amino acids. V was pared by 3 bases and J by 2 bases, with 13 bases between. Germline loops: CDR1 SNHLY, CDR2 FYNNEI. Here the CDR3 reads CASSDEGGINTEAFF. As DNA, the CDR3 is TGTGCCAGCAGTGATGAGGGCGGGATTAACACTGAAGCTTTCTTT.

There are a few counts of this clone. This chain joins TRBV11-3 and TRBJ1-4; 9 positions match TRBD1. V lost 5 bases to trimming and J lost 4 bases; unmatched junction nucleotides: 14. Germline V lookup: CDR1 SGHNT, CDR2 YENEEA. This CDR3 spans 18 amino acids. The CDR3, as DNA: TGTGCCAGCAGCAACCTCGGGACAGGGTTTTCAGATAATGAAAAACTGTTTTTT. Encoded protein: CASSNLGTGFSDNEKLFF.

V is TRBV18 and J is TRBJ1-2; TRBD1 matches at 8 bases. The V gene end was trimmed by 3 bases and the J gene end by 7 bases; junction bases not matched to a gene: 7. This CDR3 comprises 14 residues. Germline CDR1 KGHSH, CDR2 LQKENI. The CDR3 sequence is CASSPPTGDVGYTF. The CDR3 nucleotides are TGTGCCAGCTCACCGCCGACAGGGGACGTTGGCTACACCTTC.

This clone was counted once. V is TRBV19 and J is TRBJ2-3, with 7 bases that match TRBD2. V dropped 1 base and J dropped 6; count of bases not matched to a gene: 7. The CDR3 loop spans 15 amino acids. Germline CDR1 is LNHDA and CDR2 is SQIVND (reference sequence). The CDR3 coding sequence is TGTGCCAGTAGTATAGTGGGAGGGCCTCGGGATACGCAGTATTTT. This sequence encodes CASSIVGGPRDTQYF. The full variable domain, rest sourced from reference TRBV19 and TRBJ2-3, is DGGITQSPKYLFRKEGQNVTLSCEQNLNHDAMYWYRQDPGQGLRLIYYSQIVNDFQKGDIAEGYSVSREKKESFPLTVTSAQKNPTAFYLCASSIVGGPRDTQYFGPGTRLTVL.

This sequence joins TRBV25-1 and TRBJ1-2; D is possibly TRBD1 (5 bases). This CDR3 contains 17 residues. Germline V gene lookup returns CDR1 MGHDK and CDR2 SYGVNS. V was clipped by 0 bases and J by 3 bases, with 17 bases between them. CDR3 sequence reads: CASSEYTSPDRDYGYTF. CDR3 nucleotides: TGTGCCAGCAGTGAATATACCTCGCCCGACAGAGACTATGGCTACACCTTC.

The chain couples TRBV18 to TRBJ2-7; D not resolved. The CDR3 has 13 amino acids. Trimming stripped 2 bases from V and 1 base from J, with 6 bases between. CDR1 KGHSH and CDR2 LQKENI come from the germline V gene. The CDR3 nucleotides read TGTGCCAGCTCACCAGGGGTGTCCTACGAGCAGTACGTC. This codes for CASSPGVSYEQYV.

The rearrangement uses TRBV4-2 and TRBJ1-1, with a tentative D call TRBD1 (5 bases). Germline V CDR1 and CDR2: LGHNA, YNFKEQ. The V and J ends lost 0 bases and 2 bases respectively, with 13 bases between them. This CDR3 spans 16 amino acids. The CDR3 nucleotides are TGTGCCAGCAGCCAAGATACAGGCAGATTAAACACTGAAGCTTTCTTT. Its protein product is CASSQDTGRLNTEAFF.

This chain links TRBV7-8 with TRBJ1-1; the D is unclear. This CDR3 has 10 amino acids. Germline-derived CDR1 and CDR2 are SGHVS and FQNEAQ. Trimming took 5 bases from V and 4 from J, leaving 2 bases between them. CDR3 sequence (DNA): TGTGCCAGCAGCGGCACTGAAGCTTTCTTT. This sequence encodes CASSGTEAFF.

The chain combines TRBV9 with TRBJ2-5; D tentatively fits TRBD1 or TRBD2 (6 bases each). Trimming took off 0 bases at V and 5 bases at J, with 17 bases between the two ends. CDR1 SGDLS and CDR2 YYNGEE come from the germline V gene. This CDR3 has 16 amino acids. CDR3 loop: CASSVAGGRLGETQYF. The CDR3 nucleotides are TGTGCCAGCAGCGTAGCTGGGGGGCGTTTGGGGGAGACCCAGTACTTC.

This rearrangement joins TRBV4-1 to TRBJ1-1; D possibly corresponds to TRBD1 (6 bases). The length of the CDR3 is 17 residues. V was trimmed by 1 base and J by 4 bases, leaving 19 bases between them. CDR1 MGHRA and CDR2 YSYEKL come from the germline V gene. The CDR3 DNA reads TGCGCCAGCAGCCAAGTAACACTCAGGGGTTTCGGCACTGAAGCTTTCTTT. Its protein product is CASSQVTLRGFGTEAFF.

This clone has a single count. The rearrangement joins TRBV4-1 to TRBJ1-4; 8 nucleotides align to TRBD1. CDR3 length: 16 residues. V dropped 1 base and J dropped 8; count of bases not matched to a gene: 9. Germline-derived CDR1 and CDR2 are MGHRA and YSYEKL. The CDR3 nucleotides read TGCGCCAGCAGCCAAGTACTCAGGGGGCCGAGGGAAAAACTGTTTTTT. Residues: CASSQVLRGPREKLFF.

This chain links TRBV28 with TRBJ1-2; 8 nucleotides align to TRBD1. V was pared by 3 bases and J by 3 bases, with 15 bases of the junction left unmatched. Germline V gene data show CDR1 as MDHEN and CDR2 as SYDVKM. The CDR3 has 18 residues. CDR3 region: CASSFGGQGAVQDYGYTF. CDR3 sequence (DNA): TGTGCCAGCAGTTTTGGCGGACAGGGCGCTGTGCAGGACTATGGCTACACCTTC.

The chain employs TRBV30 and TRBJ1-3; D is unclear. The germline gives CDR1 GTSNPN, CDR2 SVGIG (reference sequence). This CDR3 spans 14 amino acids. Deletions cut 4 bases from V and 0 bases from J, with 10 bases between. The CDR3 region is CAWNRRASGNTIYF. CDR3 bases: TGTGCCTGGAATCGCCGAGCCTCTGGAAACACCATATATTTT.

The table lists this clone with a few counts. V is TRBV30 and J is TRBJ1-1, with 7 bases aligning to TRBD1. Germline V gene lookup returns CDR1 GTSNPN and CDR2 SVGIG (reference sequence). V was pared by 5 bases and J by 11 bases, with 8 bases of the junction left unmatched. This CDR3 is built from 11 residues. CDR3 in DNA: TGTGCCTGGTCCGCAGGGGGAATGGCTTTCTTT. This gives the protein CAWSAGGMAFF.

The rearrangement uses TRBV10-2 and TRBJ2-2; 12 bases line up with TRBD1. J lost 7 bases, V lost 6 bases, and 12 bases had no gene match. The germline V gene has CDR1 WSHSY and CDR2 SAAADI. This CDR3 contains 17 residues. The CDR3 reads CASSEGGGTGGHGELFF. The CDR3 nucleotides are TGCGCCAGCAGCGAAGGGGGGGGGACAGGGGGCCACGGGGAGCTGTTTTTT.

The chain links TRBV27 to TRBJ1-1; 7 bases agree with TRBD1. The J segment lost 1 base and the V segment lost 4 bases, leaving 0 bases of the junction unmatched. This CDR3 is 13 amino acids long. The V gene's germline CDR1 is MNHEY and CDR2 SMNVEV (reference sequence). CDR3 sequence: CASSWDRNTEAFF. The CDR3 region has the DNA TGTGCCAGCAGTTGGGACAGGAACACTGAAGCTTTCTTT.

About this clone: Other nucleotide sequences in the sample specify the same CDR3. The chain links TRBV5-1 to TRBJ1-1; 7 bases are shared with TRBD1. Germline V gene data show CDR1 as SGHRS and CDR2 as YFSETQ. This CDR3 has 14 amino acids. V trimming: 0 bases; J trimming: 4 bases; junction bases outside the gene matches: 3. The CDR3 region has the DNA TGCGCCAGCAGCTTGGCTTCAGGGGGCACTGAAGCTTTCTTT. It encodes CASSLASGGTEAFF.

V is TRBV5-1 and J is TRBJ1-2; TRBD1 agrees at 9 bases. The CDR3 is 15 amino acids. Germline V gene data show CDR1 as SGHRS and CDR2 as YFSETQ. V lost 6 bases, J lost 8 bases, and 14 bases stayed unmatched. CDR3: CASTPNPPTGGGYTF. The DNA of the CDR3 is TGCGCCAGCACCCCTAACCCCCCTACAGGGGGCGGCTACACCTTC.

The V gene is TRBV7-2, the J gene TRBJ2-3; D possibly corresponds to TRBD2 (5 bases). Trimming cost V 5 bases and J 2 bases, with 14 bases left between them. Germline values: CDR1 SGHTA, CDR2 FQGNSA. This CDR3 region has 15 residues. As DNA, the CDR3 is TGTGCCAGCAGCCCGGGATCCGATGCCACAGATACGCAGTATTTT. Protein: CASSPGSDATDTQYF.